This T cell receptor beta chain was captured in a study of blood T cells in healthy people across ages. Study at large: Researchers report that template switching captured about one barcoded beta molecule per two T cells.

Concerning this clonotype: No antigen is known for it.

The study's findings and limits: The donors' CMV status was not determined, possibly confounding changes in expanded clonotypes.

A second PCR, run for roughly 7 to 11 cycles, used a sample-barcoded 5' primer plus a J-beta primer mix. TCRdb called the 5' RACE reads again in MiXCR, with one record for every CDR3 protein. This sample has some 1.5 million distinct CDR3 sequences, with 28% found just once. The CDR3 is 16 residues long. V lost 6 bases to trimming and J lost 3 bases; unmatched junction nucleotides: 9. In germline, CDR1 is DFQATT, CDR2 SNEGSKA (reference sequence). This TCR came from a woman aged 30 to 39 in good health. The rearrangement uses TRBV20-1 and TRBJ2-3, with 13 bases matching TRBD2. The specimen sequenced was blood. The CDR3 here is CSADGTSGAMTDTQYF. The CDR3 nucleotides are TGCAGTGCGGACGGGACTAGCGGGGCCATGACAGATACGCAGTATTTT.